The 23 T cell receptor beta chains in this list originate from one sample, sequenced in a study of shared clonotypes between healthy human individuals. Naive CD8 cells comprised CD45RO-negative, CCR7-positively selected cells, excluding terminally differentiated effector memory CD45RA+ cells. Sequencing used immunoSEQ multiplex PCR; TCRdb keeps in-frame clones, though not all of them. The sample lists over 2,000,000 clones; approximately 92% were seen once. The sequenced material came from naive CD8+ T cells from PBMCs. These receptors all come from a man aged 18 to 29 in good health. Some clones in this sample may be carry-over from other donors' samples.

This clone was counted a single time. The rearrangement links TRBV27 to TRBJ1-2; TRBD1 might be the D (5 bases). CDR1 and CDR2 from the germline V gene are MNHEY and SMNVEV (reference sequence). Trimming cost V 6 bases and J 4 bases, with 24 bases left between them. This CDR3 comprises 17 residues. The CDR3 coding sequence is TGTGCCAGCAGCCCGGACTCGTGGAGGGACGGCCTCTATGGCTACACCTTC. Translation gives CASSPDSWRDGLYGYTF.

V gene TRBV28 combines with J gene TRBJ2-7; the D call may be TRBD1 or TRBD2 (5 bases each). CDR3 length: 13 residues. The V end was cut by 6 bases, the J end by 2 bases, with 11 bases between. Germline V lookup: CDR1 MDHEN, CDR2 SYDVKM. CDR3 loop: CASSPVGAYEQYF. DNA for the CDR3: TGTGCCAGCAGCCCTGTGGGGGCCTACGAGCAGTACTTC.

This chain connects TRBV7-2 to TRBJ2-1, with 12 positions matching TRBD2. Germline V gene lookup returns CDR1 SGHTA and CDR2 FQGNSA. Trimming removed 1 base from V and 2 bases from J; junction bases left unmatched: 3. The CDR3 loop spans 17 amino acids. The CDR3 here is CASSLDTSGRPYNEQFF. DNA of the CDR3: TGTGCCAGCAGCTTAGATACTAGCGGGAGGCCCTACAATGAGCAGTTCTTC.

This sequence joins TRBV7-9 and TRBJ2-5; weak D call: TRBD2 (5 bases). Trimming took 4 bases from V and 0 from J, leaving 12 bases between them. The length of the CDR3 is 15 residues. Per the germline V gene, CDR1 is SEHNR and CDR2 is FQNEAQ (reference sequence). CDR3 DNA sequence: TGTGCCAGCAGCTCCCCCCCGGGGTACCAAGAGACCCAGTACTTC. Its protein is CASSSPPGYQETQYF.

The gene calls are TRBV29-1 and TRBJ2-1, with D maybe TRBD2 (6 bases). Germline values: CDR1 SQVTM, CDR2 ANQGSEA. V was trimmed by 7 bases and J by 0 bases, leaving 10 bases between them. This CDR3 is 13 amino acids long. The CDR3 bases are TGCAGCGCCGTCGGGGGCTCCTACAATGAGCAGTTCTTC. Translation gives CSAVGGSYNEQFF.

The CDR3 sequence: CAISESPAGAGGDTQYF. The CDR3 DNA reads TGTGCCATCAGTGAGTCACCAGCGGGAGCGGGAGGAGATACGCAGTATTTT. J is TRBJ2-3 and V is TRBV10-3; 9 nucleotides match TRBD2. The CDR3 consists of 17 residues. The germline gives CDR1 ENHRY, CDR2 SYGVKD. Trimming at V came to 0 bases and at J to 5 bases, leaving 9 bases not matched to a gene.

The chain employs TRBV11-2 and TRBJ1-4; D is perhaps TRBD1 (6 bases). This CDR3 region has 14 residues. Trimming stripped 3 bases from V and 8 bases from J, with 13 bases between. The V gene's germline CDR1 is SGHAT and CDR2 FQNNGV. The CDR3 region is CASSFHQGREKLFF. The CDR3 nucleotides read TGTGCCAGCAGCTTTCATCAGGGGCGGGAAAAACTGTTTTTT. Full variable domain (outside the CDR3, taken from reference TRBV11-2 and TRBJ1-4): EAGVAQSPRYKIIEKRQSVAFWCNPISGHATLYWYQQILGQGPKLLIQFQNNGVVDDSQLPKDRFSAERLKGVDSTLKIQPAKLEDSAVYLCASSFHQGREKLFFGSGTQLSVL.

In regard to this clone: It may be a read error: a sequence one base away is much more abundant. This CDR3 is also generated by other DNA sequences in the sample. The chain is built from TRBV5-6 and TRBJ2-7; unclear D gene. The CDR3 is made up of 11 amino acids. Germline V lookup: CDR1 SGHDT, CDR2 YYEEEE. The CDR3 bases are TGCGCCAGCAGCTTGGGTTACGAGCAGTACTTC. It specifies CASSLGYEQYF.

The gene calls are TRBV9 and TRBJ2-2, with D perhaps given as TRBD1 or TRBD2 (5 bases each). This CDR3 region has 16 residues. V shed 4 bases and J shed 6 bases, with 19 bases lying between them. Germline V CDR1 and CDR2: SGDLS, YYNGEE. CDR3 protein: CASSPSSRDASGELFF. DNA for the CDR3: TGTGCCAGCAGCCCATCCTCCCGGGACGCTTCCGGGGAGCTGTTTTTT.

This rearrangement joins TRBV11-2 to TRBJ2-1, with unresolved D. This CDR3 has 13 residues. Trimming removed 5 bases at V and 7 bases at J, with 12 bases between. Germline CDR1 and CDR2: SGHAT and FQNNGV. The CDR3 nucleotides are TGTGCCAGCAGCGAGATCGTAGGGAATGAGCAGTTCTTC. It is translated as CASSEIVGNEQFF.

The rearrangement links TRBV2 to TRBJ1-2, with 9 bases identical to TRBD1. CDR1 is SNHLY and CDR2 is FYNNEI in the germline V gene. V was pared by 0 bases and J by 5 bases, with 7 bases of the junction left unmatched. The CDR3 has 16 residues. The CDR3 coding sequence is TGTGCCAGCAGTGAAGCTTGGGACAGGGAAGGATATGGCTACACCTTC. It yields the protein CASSEAWDREGYGYTF.

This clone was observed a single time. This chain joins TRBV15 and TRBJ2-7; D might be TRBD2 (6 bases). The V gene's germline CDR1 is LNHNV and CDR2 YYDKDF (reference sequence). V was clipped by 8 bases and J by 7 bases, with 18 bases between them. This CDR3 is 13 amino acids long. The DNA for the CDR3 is TGTGCCACCGGAGGGCAGGGATGGGGTGAGCAGTACTTC. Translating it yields CATGGQGWGEQYF.

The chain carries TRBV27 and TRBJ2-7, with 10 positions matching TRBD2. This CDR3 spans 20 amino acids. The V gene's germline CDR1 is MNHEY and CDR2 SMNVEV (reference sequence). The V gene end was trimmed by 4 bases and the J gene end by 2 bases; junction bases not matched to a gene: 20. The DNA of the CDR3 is TGTGCCAGCAGTTCATGGTCGGGGCAGGGTGGGACTAGCGAGCCCTACGAGCAGTACTTC. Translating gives CASSSWSGQGGTSEPYEQYF.

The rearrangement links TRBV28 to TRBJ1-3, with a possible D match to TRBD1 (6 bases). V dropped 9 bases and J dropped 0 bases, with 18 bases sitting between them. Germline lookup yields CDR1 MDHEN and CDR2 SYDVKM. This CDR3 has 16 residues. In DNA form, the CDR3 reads TGTGCCAGTTCCCCAAACAGGGATTTCTCTGGAAACACCATATATTTT. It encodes CASSPNRDFSGNTIYF.

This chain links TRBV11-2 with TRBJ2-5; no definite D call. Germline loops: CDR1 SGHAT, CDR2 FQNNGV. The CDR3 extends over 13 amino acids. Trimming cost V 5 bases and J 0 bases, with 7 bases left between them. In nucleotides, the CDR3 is TGTGCCAGCAGCGCCTGGGACCAAGAGACCCAGTACTTC. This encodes CASSAWDQETQYF.

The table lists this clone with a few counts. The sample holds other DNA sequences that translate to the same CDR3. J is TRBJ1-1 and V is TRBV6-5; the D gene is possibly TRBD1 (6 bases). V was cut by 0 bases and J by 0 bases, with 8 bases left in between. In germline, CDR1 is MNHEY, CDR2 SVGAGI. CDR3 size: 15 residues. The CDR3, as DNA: TGTGCCAGCAGTTACTCGCAGGGGTTGAACACTGAAGCTTTCTTT. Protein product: CASSYSQGLNTEAFF.

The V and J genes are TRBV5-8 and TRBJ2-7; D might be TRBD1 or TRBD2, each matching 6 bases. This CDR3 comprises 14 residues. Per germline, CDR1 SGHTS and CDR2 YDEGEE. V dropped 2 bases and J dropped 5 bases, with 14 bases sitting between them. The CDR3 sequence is CASSLQGGIHEQYF. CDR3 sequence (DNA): TGTGCCAGCAGCTTACAAGGGGGGATACACGAGCAGTACTTC.

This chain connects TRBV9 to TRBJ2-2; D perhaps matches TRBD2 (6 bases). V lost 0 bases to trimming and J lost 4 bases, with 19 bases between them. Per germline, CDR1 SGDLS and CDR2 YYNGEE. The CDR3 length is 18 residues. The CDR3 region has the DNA TGTGCCAGCAGCGTAGCCCGGGAGCTCCCTAGACCCACCGGGGAGCTGTTTTTT. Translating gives CASSVARELPRPTGELFF.

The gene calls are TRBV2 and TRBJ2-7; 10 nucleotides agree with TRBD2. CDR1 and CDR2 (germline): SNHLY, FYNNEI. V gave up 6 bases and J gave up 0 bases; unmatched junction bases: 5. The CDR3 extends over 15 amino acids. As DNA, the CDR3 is TGTGCCAGCAGGGAAACTAGCGGGAACTCCTACGAGCAGTACTTC. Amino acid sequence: CASRETSGNSYEQYF.

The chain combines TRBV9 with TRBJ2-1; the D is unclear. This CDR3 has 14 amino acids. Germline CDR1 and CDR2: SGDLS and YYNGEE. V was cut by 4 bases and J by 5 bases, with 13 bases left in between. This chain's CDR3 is CASSRLRVDNEQFF. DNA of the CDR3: TGTGCCAGCAGCCGCCTACGGGTCGACAATGAGCAGTTCTTC.

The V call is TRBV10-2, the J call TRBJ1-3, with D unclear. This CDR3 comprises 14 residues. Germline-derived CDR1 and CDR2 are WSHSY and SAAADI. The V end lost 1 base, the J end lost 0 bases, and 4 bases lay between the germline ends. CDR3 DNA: TGCGCCAGCAGTGAGTACCGCTCTGGAAACACCATATATTTT. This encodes CASSEYRSGNTIYF.

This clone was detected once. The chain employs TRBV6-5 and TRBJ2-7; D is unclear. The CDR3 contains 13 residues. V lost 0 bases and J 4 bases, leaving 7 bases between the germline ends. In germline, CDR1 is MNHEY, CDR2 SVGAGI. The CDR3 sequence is CASSYSVRYEQYF. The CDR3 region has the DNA TGTGCCAGCAGTTACTCGGTGAGGTACGAGCAGTACTTC.

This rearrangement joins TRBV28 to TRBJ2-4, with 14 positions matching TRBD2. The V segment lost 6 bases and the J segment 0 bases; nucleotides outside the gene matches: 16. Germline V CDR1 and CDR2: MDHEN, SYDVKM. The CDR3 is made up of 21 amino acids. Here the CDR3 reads CASRSDTGTSGSELAKNIQYF. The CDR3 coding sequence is TGTGCCAGCAGATCCGACACCGGGACTAGCGGGAGTGAACTAGCCAAAAACATTCAGTACTTC.